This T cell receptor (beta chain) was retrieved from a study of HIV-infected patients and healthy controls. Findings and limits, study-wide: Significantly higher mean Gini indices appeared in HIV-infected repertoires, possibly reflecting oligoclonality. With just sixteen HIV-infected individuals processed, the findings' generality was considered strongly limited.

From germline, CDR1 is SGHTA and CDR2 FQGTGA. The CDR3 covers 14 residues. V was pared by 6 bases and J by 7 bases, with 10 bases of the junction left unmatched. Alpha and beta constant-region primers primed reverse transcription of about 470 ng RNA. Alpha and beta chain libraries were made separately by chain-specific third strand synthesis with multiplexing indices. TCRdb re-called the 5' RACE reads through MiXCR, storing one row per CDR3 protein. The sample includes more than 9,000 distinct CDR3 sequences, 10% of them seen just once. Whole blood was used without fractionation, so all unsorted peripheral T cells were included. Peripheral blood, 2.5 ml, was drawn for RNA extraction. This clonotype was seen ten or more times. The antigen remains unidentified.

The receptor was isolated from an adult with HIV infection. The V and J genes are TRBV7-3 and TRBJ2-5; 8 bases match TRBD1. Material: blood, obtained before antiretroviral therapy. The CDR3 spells CASSSGGKDVTQYF. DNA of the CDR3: TGTGCCAGCAGTTCAGGGGGCAAGGATGTGACCCAGTACTTC.